This T cell receptor beta chain originates from a study of T cell responses to AZD1222 COVID-19 vaccine. Study findings and constraints: White British people made up most donors, females outnumbered males, and clonal diversity was possibly underestimated. Per reports, nearly half of all spike-specific TCRs target regions that are unmutated in variants. CD4 TCRs associated with vaccination spanned spike, dominating at 160-218 and 743-854.

This CDR3 comprises 16 residues. CDR1 and CDR2 (germline): SSHAT, FNYEAQ (reference sequence). Using immunoSEQ multiplex PCR, the repertoire was profiled, and TCRdb retains in-frame clones only, with some absent. The sample holds roughly 120,000 clones; around 93% are singletons and the top ten take about 8%. This clone has only a few counts. The antigen is not known. At one boundary the junction diverges from the germline segment, which might be a read error. The TCR comes from an adult who received the AZD1222 COVID-19 vaccine. The chain carries TRBV7-7 and TRBJ2-5; 14 bases align to TRBD2. Material: peripheral blood, obtained 28 days after the second AZD1222 dose. The CDR3 DNA is TGTGCTAGCAGCCCGACTAGCGGGGGGGCCGGAGAGACCCAGTACTTC. Translation gives CASSPTSGGAGETQYF. Full variable domain (remainder filled in from reference TRBV7-7 and TRBJ2-5): GAGVSQSPRYKVTKRGQDVTLRCDPISSHATLYWYQQALGQGPEFLTYFNYEAQPDKSGLPSDRFSAERPEGSISTLTIQRTEQRDSAMYRCASSPTSGGAGETQYFGPGTRLLVL.